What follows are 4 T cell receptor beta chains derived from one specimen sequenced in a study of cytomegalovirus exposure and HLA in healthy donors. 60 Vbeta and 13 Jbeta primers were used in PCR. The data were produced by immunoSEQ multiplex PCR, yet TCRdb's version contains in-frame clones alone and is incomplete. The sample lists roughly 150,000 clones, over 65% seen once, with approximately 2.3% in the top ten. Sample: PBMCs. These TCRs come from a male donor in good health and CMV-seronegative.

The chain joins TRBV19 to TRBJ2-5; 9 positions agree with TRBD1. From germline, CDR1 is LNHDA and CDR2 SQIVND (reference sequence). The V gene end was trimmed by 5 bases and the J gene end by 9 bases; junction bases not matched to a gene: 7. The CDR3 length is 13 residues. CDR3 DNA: TGTGCCAGTAGTTCCGGACAGGGGTACTCCCAGTACTTC. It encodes CASSSGQGYSQYF.

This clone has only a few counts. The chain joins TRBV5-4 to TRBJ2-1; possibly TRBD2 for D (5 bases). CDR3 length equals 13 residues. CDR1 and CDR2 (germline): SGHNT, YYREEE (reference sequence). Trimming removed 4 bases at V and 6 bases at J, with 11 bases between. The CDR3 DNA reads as TGTGCCAGCAGCGTAGCGAATATCAATGAGCAGTTCTTC. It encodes CASSVANINEQFF.

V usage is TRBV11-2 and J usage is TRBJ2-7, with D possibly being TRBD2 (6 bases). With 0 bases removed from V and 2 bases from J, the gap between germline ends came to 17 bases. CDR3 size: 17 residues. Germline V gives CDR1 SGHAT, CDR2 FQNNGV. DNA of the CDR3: TGTGCCAGCAGCTTAGATCGGGGGACGGGTAGGACCTACGAGCAGTACTTC. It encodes CASSLDRGTGRTYEQYF. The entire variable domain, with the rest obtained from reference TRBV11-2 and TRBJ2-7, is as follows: EAGVAQSPRYKIIEKRQSVAFWCNPISGHATLYWYQQILGQGPKLLIQFQNNGVVDDSQLPKDRFSAERLKGVDSTLKIQPAKLEDSAVYLCASSLDRGTGRTYEQYFGPGTRLTVT.

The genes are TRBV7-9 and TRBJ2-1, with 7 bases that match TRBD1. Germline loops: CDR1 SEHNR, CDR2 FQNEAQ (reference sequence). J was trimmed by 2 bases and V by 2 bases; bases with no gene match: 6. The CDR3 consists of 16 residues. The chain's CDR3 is CASSLPTGPPYNEQFF. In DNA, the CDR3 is TGTGCCAGCAGCTTACCGACAGGGCCCCCCTACAATGAGCAGTTCTTC.